The sequence of this T cell receptor (beta chain) was determined in a study of blood T cell repertoires in COVID-19. TCRdb's table, derived via immunoSEQ multiplex PCR, lists solely in-frame clones and lacks some. The sample has 9,000 to 10,000 clones, around three quarters seen once. J lost 3 bases, V lost 3 bases, and 5 bases had no gene match. CDR3 size: 15 residues. Germline V gene data show CDR1 as KGHSH and CDR2 as LQKENI. The specimen was peripheral blood. The TCR sequence derives from a human donor in a cohort sampled during active COVID-19. The chain has TRBV18 and TRBJ1-5; 7 nucleotides agree with TRBD1. CDR3 sequence (DNA): TGTGCCAGCTCACCGCAGACAGGGCCCAATCAGCCCCAGCATTTT. It encodes CASSPQTGPNQPQHF. The full variable domain, completed using reference TRBV18 and TRBJ1-5, is NAGVMQNPRHLVRRRGQEARLRCSPMKGHSHVYWYRQLPEEGLKFMVYLQKENIIDESGMPKERFSAEFPKEGPSILRIQQVVRGDSAAYFCASSPQTGPNQPQHFGDGTRLSIL.